Below, 31 T cell receptor beta chains from the same sample are listed, as sequenced in a study of follicular helper T cells after annual influenza vaccination. TCRdb's copy holds only in-frame clones and misses some; the assay was immunoSEQ multiplex PCR. The data contain around 10,000 clones, more than 65% of them seen just once; the ten biggest clones take up around 3.4%. Time point noted: 2015-2016 season, pre-vaccination. This specimen consisted of CXCR5+ CD38- circulating T follicular helper cells from blood, obtained on the day of influenza vaccination. Sample subset: circulating Tfh, non-naive CD4+CXCR5+PD-1+ (ICOS+CD38+ or ICOS-CD38-). These receptors were collected from an adult who received the influenza vaccine.

The J gene is TRBJ1-1, the V gene TRBV2, with a weak D call TRBD1 (6 bases). V was shortened by 7 bases and J by 4 bases, with 16 bases between the two germline ends. CDR3 length equals 14 residues. Germline CDR1 reads SNHLY; CDR2 reads FYNNEI. The CDR3 sequence: CASTLRGGVTEAFF. Written as DNA, the CDR3 is TGTGCCAGCACCCTCCGTGGGGGCGTCACTGAAGCTTTCTTT.

This clone was recorded a few times. The chain combines TRBV30 with TRBJ1-5, with 8 bases lining up with TRBD1. The CDR3 loop spans 16 amino acids. The germline V gene has CDR1 GTSNPN and CDR2 SVGIG (reference sequence). J was trimmed by 1 base and V by 5 bases; bases with no gene match: 10. The CDR3 sequence is CAWSMGTGGSNQPQHF. CDR3 DNA: TGTGCCTGGTCTATGGGCACAGGGGGAAGCAATCAGCCCCAGCATTTT.

The chain has TRBV19 and TRBJ2-3; D ambiguous. The V and J ends lost 4 bases and 0 bases respectively, with 8 bases between them. The CDR3 totals 14 residues. Per germline, CDR1 LNHDA and CDR2 SQIVND (reference sequence). The CDR3 DNA sequence: TGTGCCAGTAGTAACACTGTCAGCACAGATACGCAGTATTTT. It encodes CASSNTVSTDTQYF.

The chain links TRBV5-5 to TRBJ1-5; TRBD1 is a possible D gene (6 bases). The CDR3 totals 16 residues. The ends were cut back, 2 bases at V and 1 base at J, with 13 bases in the middle. CDR1 and CDR2 from the germline V gene are SGHKS and YYEKEE (reference sequence). CDR3 in amino acids: CASSFVGGPSNQPQHF. The CDR3 region has the DNA TGTGCCAGCAGCTTCGTCGGGGGGCCCAGCAATCAGCCCCAGCATTTT. The full variable domain, with the rest looked up from reference TRBV5-5 and TRBJ1-5, is DAGVTQSPTHLIKTRGQQVTLRCSPISGHKSVSWYQQVLGQGPQFIFQYYEKEERGRGNFPDRFSARQFPNYSSELNVNALLLGDSALYLCASSFVGGPSNQPQHFGDGTRLSIL.

The chain carries TRBV4-3 and TRBJ1-6, with 8 bases matching TRBD1. The germline V gene encodes CDR1 LGHNA and CDR2 YSLEER. V shed 3 bases, J shed 0 bases, and the junction held 7 bases outside the gene matches. CDR3 size: 18 residues. As DNA, the CDR3 is TGCGCCAGCAGCCAGATAAACAGGGGGAGCTCCTATAATTCACCCCTCCACTTT. Amino acids: CASSQINRGSSYNSPLHF.

This clone was seen only a few times. The V gene is TRBV14, the J gene TRBJ1-6; no clear D gene. Looked up from germline, CDR1 is SGHDN and CDR2 is FVKESK. Trimming took 4 bases from V and 7 from J, leaving 8 bases between them. The length of the CDR3 is 13 residues. The CDR3 region is CASSLRVNSPLHF. Here the CDR3 DNA reads TGTGCCAGCAGCCTTAGGGTCAATTCACCCCTCCACTTT.

This chain uses TRBV4-1 with TRBJ2-5; 9 positions match TRBD2. Germline CDR1 is MGHRA and CDR2 is YSYEKL. This CDR3 region has 14 residues. J gave up 5 bases and V 1 base, and 2 bases lay outside the gene matches. CDR3 amino acids: CASSQGAGGETQYF. The CDR3 bases are TGCGCCAGCAGCCAAGGGGCGGGGGGGGAGACCCAGTACTTC.

The rearrangement links TRBV5-4 to TRBJ2-5; 8 nucleotides agree with TRBD2. The length of the CDR3 is 16 residues. CDR1 and CDR2 from the germline V gene are SGHNT and YYREEE (reference sequence). V trimming: 5 bases; J trimming: 1 base; junction bases outside the gene matches: 10. The CDR3 bases are TGTGCCAGCAGAATTTCCGCGCGGGGGGTCCAAGAGACCCAGTACTTC. Encoded protein: CASRISARGVQETQYF. Filled out from reference TRBV5-4 and TRBJ2-5, the complete variable domain reads ETGVTQSPTHLIKTRGQQVTLRCSSQSGHNTVSWYQQALGQGPQFIFQYYREEENGRGNFPPRFSGLQFPNYSSELNVNALELDDSALYLCASRISARGVQETQYFGPGTRLLVL.

The chain carries TRBV5-1 and TRBJ2-2; TRBD1 matches 9 bases. Germline lookup yields CDR1 SGHRS and CDR2 YFSETQ. This CDR3 is built from 16 residues. V was pared by 4 bases and J by 4 bases, with 8 bases of the junction left unmatched. The chain's CDR3 is CASSLGDRAGTGELFF. The CDR3 DNA follows: TGCGCCAGCAGCCTTGGGGACAGGGCGGGCACCGGGGAGCTGTTTTTT. Full variable domain (remainder filled in from reference TRBV5-1 and TRBJ2-2): KAGVTQTPRYLIKTRGQQVTLSCSPISGHRSVSWYQQTPGQGLQFLFEYFSETQRNKGNFPGRFSGRQFSNSRSEMNVSTLELGDSALYLCASSLGDRAGTGELFFGEGSRLTVL.

The rearrangement joins TRBV29-1 to TRBJ1-1; D is unclear. The CDR3 has 12 residues. Looked up from germline, CDR1 is SQVTM and CDR2 is ANQGSEA. V lost 3 bases to trimming and J lost 1 base, with 6 bases between them. CDR3 amino acids: CSVDARNTEAFF. The CDR3 coding sequence is TGCAGCGTTGACGCCAGGAACACTGAAGCTTTCTTT.

The J gene is TRBJ2-5, the V gene TRBV7-2; D is uncertain. Looked up from germline, CDR1 is SGHTA and CDR2 is FQGNSA. The CDR3 covers 14 residues. V was shortened by 1 base and J by 4 bases, with 10 bases between the two germline ends. CDR3 protein: CASSLGPGIETQYF. The DNA for the CDR3 is TGTGCCAGCAGCTTAGGCCCCGGAATAGAGACCCAGTACTTC.

The J gene is TRBJ2-5, the V gene TRBV4-1; D possibly uses TRBD1 or TRBD2 (6 bases each). The CDR3 has 15 residues. From germline, CDR1 is MGHRA and CDR2 YSYEKL. Trimming shortened V by 0 bases and J by 4 bases, and 12 bases separated the two germline ends. The CDR3 DNA follows: TGCGCCAGCAGCCAAGAAGGGGGGCGGGGAGAGACCCAGTACTTC. Translated, it gives CASSQEGGRGETQYF.

This chain connects TRBV29-1 to TRBJ2-7, with D hard to call. The CDR3 spans 11 residues. In germline, CDR1 is SQVTM, CDR2 ANQGSEA. Trimming removed 5 bases at V and 4 bases at J, with 9 bases between. The CDR3 region has the DNA TGCAGCGTTAAGACAATTTACGAGCAGTACTTC. It yields the protein CSVKTIYEQYF.

J is TRBJ1-2 and V is TRBV20-1, with D uncertain. Germline CDR1 reads DFQATT; CDR2 reads SNEGSKA (reference sequence). Trimming took off 7 bases at V and 6 bases at J, with 12 bases between the two ends. The CDR3 has 11 residues. The CDR3 DNA is TGCAGTGGAACGGACGGGGATGGCTACACCTTC. The encoded protein is CSGTDGDGYTF.

CDR3 region: CASSLDRWGLDEQYF. The DNA for the CDR3 is TGCGCCAGCAGCTTGGATAGGTGGGGCTTGGACGAGCAGTACTTC. The chain combines TRBV5-1 with TRBJ2-7; perhaps TRBD1 as D (5 bases). CDR1 is SGHRS and CDR2 is YFSETQ in the germline V gene. The germline V and J ends were trimmed by 0 bases and 5 bases, with 15 bases remaining between them. The CDR3 has 15 amino acids.

This chain uses TRBV25-1 with TRBJ1-6, with a possible D match to TRBD1 (6 bases). Germline V gene sequence: CDR1 MGHDK, CDR2 SYGVNS. CDR3 length equals 15 residues. Deletions cut 7 bases from V and 5 bases from J, with 15 bases between. CDR3 in amino acids: CASITTGTHNSPLHF. The CDR3, as DNA: TGTGCCAGCATTACCACCGGGACACATAATTCACCCCTCCACTTT.

This rearrangement joins TRBV6-1 to TRBJ1-6; a weak D match, TRBD1 (5 bases). Trimming shortened V by 8 bases and J by 8 bases, and 10 bases separated the two germline ends. In germline, CDR1 is MNHNS, CDR2 SASEGT. The CDR3 has 12 residues. The CDR3 sequence: CASRSGDSPLHF. The CDR3 DNA follows: TGTGCCAGCCGTTCGGGGGATTCACCCCTCCACTTT.

V usage is TRBV5-6 and J usage is TRBJ2-4; possibly TRBD1 for D (5 bases). Germline CDR1 and CDR2: SGHDT and YYEEEE. Trimming pared 0 bases from V and 0 bases from J, leaving 10 bases between. The CDR3 is 16 residues long. CDR3 in amino acids: CASSLAGPSAKNIQYF. The CDR3 DNA follows: TGTGCCAGCAGCTTGGCAGGGCCCTCAGCCAAAAACATTCAGTACTTC.

The V call is TRBV5-6, the J call TRBJ1-2; 9 nucleotides line up with TRBD1. From germline, CDR1 is SGHDT and CDR2 YYEEEE. With V trimmed by 4 bases and J by 4 bases, 5 bases remained unmatched. This CDR3 spans 14 amino acids. Written as DNA, the CDR3 is TGTGCCAGCAGCGGACAGGGGAGAGGCTATGGCTACACCTTC. Amino acids: CASSGQGRGYGYTF.

This clone was recorded once. V and J are TRBV11-3 and TRBJ2-5; 9 nucleotides align to TRBD1. The germline gives CDR1 SGHNT, CDR2 YENEEA. Unmatched junction bases numbered 0, after V lost 1 base and J lost 0 bases. CDR3 length: 15 residues. In nucleotides, the CDR3 is TGTGCCAGCAGCTTAGGGACAGGGGACCAAGAGACCCAGTACTTC. It specifies CASSLGTGDQETQYF.

The count of this clone is one. The gene calls are TRBV2 and TRBJ1-2; D is uncertain. Germline V gives CDR1 SNHLY, CDR2 FYNNEI. CDR3 length: 14 amino acids. The V end was cut by 0 bases, the J end by 4 bases, with 9 bases between. The CDR3 protein is CASSEAFGPYGYTF. CDR3 in DNA: TGTGCCAGCAGTGAAGCCTTTGGACCCTATGGCTACACCTTC.

This sequence joins TRBV6-6 and TRBJ2-3; 10 positions agree with TRBD2. The V and J ends lost 7 bases and 0 bases, in that order; junction bases with no gene match: 7. Looked up from germline, CDR1 is MNHNY and CDR2 is SVGAGI (reference sequence). This CDR3 comprises 16 residues. The chain's CDR3 is CASTPTSGKSTDTQYF. CDR3 DNA sequence: TGTGCCAGCACCCCTACTAGCGGGAAGAGCACAGATACGCAGTATTTT.

The V call is TRBV7-2, the J call TRBJ2-1; D unresolved. Per germline, CDR1 SGHTA and CDR2 FQGNSA. The CDR3 totals 13 residues. The V end lost 5 bases, the J end lost 8 bases, and 13 bases lay between the germline ends. In DNA form, the CDR3 reads TGTGCCAGCAGCGCGCCCTTACTCGATGAGCAGTTCTTC. Translating it yields CASSAPLLDEQFF.

The chain has TRBV30 and TRBJ1-4; no definite D call. The germline V gene has CDR1 GTSNPN and CDR2 SVGIG (reference sequence). V lost 2 bases and J lost 2, with 9 bases in between. This CDR3 has 14 residues. For the CDR3, the DNA is TGTGCCTGGAGTTCGGGGTCGACTAATGAAAAACTGTTTTTT. This codes for CAWSSGSTNEKLFF.

The J gene is TRBJ1-1, the V gene TRBV11-2; 9 bases line up with TRBD1. This CDR3 has 14 amino acids. The J segment lost 4 bases and the V segment lost 4 bases, leaving 4 bases of the junction unmatched. The germline gives CDR1 SGHAT, CDR2 FQNNGV. CDR3 DNA: TGTGCCAGCAGCTACCCGGACAGGGGCACTGAAGCTTTCTTT. It codes for CASSYPDRGTEAFF. The full variable domain, with the rest looked up from reference TRBV11-2 and TRBJ1-1, is EAGVAQSPRYKIIEKRQSVAFWCNPISGHATLYWYQQILGQGPKLLIQFQNNGVVDDSQLPKDRFSAERLKGVDSTLKIQPAKLEDSAVYLCASSYPDRGTEAFFGQGTRLTVV.

The chain recombines TRBV5-6 with TRBJ2-3; D is unresolved. Germline V gene sequence: CDR1 SGHDT, CDR2 YYEEEE. V dropped 2 bases and J dropped 2 bases, with 6 bases sitting between them. CDR3 length: 13 amino acids. This CDR3 is CASSFSDTDTQYF. The CDR3 region has the DNA TGTGCCAGCAGCTTCTCAGACACAGATACGCAGTATTTT.

This chain joins TRBV4-3 and TRBJ2-7; 12 positions agree with TRBD2. Germline V lookup: CDR1 LGHNA, CDR2 YSLEER. CDR3 length: 20 amino acids. V was clipped by 2 bases and J by 2 bases; unmatched bases: 16. The CDR3 here is CASSQQLMTSGSTVPYEQYF. The CDR3 DNA reads TGCGCCAGCAGCCAACAACTGATGACTAGCGGGAGTACGGTCCCCTACGAGCAGTACTTC.

The chain is built from TRBV6-6 and TRBJ1-1; 10 nucleotides line up with TRBD1. This CDR3 region has 15 residues. The trim removed 7 bases at V and 0 bases at J, leaving 5 bases unmatched. Germline-derived CDR1 and CDR2 are MNHNY and SVGAGI (reference sequence). The CDR3 protein is CASTGQGTLNTEAFF. CDR3 bases: TGTGCCAGCACGGGACAGGGGACTCTGAACACTGAAGCTTTCTTT.

The count of this clone is one. The rearrangement links TRBV5-6 to TRBJ2-7; no reliable D call. The V end lost 3 bases, the J end lost 1 base, and 11 bases lay between the germline ends. CDR1 SGHDT and CDR2 YYEEEE come from the germline V gene. This CDR3 comprises 14 residues. CDR3 DNA sequence: TGTGCCAGCAGCTGGGGAAAGGCGTCCTACGAGCAGTACTTC. This sequence encodes CASSWGKASYEQYF.

The chain is built from TRBV5-1 and TRBJ1-5; TRBD1 matches at 8 bases. The junction had 4 bases not matched to a gene; V was cut back by 4 bases and J by 4 bases. CDR1 is SGHRS, CDR2 YFSETQ, per germline. The CDR3 runs to 14 residues. The DNA of the CDR3 is TGCGCCAGCAGCCGGGACAGGTGGAATCAGCCCCAGCATTTT. It translates to CASSRDRWNQPQHF.

The chain joins TRBV23-1 to TRBJ2-2, with D unclear. TRBV23-1 is an ORF, with its function uncertain. This CDR3 contains 11 residues. Between the trimmed V and J ends, which lost 9 bases and 1 base, there was a span of 3 bases. CDR3 sequence reads: CARENTGELFF. In DNA form, the CDR3 reads TGCGCCAGGGAGAACACCGGGGAGCTGTTTTTT.